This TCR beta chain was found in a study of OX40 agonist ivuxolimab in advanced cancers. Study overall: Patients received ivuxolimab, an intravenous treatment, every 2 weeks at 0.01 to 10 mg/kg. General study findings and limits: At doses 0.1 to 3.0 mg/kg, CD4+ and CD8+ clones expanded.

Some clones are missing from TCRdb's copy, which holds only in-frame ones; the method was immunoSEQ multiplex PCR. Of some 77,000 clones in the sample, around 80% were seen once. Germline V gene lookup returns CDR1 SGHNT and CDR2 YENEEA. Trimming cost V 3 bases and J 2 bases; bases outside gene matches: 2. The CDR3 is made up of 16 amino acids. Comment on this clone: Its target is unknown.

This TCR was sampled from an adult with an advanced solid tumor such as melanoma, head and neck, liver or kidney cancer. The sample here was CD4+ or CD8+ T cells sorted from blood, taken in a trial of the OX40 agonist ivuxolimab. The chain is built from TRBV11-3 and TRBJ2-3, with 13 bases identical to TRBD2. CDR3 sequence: CASSFGTSGTTDTQYF. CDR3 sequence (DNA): TGTGCCAGCAGCTTTGGGACTAGCGGGACCACAGATACGCAGTATTTT.